These 6 T cell receptor beta chains were all obtained from the same sample, sequenced in a study of T cell repertoires in cytomegalovirus infection. TCRdb processed the reads anew with MiXCR; each CDR3 protein has one entry. Among 750,000 to 900,000 distinct CDR3 sequences listed, roughly 29% were seen once. For these receptors, no antigen is known. The specimen comprised cultured CD8+ T cells from PBMCs, sampled from culture after CMV antigen stimulation. Source of these receptors: a human donor in good health (CMV status not recorded). Some clones in this sample may be carry-over from other donors' samples.

Here the CDR3 reads CASSQDLPNPEAFF. CDR3 DNA: TGCGCCAGCAGCCAAGACCTTCCCAATCCCGAAGCTTTCTTT. The V call is TRBV4-3, the J call TRBJ1-1, with D unclear. V lost 0 bases and J 8 bases, leaving 13 bases between the germline ends. The CDR3 is 14 residues long. Per germline, CDR1 LGHNA and CDR2 YSLEER.

The chain combines TRBV7-6 with TRBJ1-1, with no clear D. This CDR3 has 18 amino acids. Germline CDR1 reads SGHVS; CDR2 reads FNYEAQ. The V end was cut by 1 base, the J end by 1 base, with 19 bases between. The CDR3 sequence is CASSLGVRNSEWNTEAFF. The CDR3 DNA sequence: TGTGCCAGCAGCTTAGGTGTACGGAATTCTGAGTGGAACACTGAAGCTTTCTTT.

The CDR3 loop reads CASSFSTSVNEQFF. The CDR3 DNA reads TGTGCCAGCAGTTTCTCGACTAGCGTCAATGAGCAGTTCTTC. The V call is TRBV12-3 or TRBV12-4, the J call TRBJ2-1; 8 positions match TRBD2. The junction had 4 bases not matched to a gene; V was cut back by 3 bases and J by 6 bases. The CDR3 has 14 residues.

This clonotype was seen ten or more times. Germline is not matched at one junction end, which may reflect a read error. The chain uses TRBV7-2 and TRBJ2-1; 10 bases match TRBD2. The CDR3 extends over 15 amino acids. Germline V gene data show CDR1 as SGHTA and CDR2 as FQGNSA. CDR3 bases: TGTGCTAGCAGTCCAAGCGGGGGGGCCTACAATGAGCAGTTCTTC. Encoded protein: CASSPSGGAYNEQFF.

The J gene is TRBJ2-1, the V gene TRBV4-1, with no clear D. Trimming took 1 base from V and 6 from J, leaving 22 bases between them. Germline-derived CDR1 and CDR2 are MGHRA and YSYEKL. The CDR3 is 18 amino acids. CDR3 DNA sequence: TGCGCCAGCAGCCAAGCCCTTCTGACAAAGGGCCCCGGCAATGAGCAGTTCTTC. This codes for CASSQALLTKGPGNEQFF.

This clonotype was seen a handful of times. The gene calls are TRBV4-1 and TRBJ1-1; D gene ambiguous. This CDR3 contains 15 residues. Trimming removed 1 base from V and 0 bases from J, with 9 bases in between. Per germline, CDR1 MGHRA and CDR2 YSYEKL. For the CDR3, the DNA is TGCGCCAGCAGCCAAGTGGCGGCGATGAACACTGAAGCTTTCTTT. Its translation is CASSQVAAMNTEAFF.